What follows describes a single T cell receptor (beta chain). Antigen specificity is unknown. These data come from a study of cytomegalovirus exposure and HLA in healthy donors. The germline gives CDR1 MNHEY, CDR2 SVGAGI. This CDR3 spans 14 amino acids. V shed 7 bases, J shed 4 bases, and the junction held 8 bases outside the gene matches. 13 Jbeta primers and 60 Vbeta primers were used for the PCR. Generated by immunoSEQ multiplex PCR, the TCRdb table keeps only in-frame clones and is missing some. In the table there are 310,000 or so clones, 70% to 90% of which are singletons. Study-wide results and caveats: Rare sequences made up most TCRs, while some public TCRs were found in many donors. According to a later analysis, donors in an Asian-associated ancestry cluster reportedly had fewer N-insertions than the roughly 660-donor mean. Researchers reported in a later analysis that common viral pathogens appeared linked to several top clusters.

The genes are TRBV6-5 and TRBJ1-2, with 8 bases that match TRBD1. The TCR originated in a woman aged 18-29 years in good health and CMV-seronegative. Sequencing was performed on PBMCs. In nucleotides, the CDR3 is TGTGCCAGCATTGGGGCAGGGGGCAGCTATGGCTACACCTTC. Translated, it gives CASIGAGGSYGYTF.